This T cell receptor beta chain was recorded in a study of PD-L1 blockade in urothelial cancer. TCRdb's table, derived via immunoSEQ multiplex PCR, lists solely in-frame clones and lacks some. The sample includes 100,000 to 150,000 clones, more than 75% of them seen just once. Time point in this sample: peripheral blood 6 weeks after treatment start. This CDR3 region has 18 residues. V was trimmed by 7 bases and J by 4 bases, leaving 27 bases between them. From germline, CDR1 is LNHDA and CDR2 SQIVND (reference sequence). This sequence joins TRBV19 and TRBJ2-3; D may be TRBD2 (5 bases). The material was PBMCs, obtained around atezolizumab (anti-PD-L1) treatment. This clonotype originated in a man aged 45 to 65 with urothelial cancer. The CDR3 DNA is TGTGCCAGTAATTCGAAGAGCGGCGGCCCTTCCGTTTCAGATACGCAGTATTTT. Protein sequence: CASNSKSGGPSVSDTQYF.